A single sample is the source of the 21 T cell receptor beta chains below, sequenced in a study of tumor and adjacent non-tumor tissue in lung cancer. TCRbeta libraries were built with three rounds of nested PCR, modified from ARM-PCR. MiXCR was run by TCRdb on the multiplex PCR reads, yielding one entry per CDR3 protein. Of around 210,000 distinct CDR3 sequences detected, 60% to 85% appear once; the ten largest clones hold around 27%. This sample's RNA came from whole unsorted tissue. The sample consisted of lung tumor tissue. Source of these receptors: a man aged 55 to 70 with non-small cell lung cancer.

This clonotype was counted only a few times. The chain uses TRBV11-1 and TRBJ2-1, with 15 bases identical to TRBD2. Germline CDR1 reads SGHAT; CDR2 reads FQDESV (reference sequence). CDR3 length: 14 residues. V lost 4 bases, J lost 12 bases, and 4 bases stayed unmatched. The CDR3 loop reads CASSSGLAGGLQFF. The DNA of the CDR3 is TGTGCCAGCAGCTCAGGACTAGCGGGAGGGTTGCAGTTCTTC.

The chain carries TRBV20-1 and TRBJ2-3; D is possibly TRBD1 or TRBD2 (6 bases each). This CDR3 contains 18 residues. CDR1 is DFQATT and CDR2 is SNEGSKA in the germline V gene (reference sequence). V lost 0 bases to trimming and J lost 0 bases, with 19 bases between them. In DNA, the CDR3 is TGCAGTGCTAGAGATAGAGCGAGAAGGGGGGCTAGCACAGATACGCAGTATTTT. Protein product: CSARDRARRGASTDTQYF.

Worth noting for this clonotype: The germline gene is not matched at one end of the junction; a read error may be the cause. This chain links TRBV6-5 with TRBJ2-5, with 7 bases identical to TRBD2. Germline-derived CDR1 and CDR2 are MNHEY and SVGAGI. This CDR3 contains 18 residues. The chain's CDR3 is CATSYSRFSSGRQETQYF. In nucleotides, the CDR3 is TGTGCCACCAGTTACTCACGGTTCTCTAGCGGTCGCCAAGAGACGCAGTACTTC.

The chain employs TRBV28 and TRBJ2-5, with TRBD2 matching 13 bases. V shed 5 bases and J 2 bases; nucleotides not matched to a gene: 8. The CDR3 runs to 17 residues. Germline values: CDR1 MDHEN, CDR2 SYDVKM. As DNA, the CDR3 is TGTGCCAGCAGTCTATCAGTACTAGCGGGGGGGCAAGAGACCCAGTACTTC. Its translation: CASSLSVLAGGQETQYF.

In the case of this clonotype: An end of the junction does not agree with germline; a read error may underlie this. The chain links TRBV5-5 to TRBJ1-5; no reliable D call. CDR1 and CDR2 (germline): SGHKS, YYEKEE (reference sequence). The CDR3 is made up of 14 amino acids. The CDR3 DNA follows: TGTGCTAGCAGCTTCCGGGGAAAGGTTCAGCCCCAGGATTTT. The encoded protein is CASSFRGKVQPQDF.

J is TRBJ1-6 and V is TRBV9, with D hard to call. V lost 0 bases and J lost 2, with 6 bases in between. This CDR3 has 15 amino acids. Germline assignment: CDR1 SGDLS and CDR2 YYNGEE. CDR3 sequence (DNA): TGTGCCAGCAGCGTAGAGGGTACCTATAATTCACCCCTCCACTTT. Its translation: CASSVEGTYNSPLHF.

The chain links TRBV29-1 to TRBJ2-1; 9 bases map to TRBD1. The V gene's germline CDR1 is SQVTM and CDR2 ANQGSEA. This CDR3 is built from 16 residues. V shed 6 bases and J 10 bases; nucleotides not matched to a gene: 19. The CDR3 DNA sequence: TGCAGCGTCGGAGAACCCGGGACAGGGTGCTACCGCGAGCAGTTCTTC. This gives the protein CSVGEPGTGCYREQFF.

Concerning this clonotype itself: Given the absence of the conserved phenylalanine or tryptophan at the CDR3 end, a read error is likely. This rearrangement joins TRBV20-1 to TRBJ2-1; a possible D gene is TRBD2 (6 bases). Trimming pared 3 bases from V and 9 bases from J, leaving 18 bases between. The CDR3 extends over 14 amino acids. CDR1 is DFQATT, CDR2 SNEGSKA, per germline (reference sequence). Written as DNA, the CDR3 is TGCAGTGCTAGTCTGAAGCGGGCGTGGGTTGAGCAGTTCTTA. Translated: CSASLKRAWVEQFL.

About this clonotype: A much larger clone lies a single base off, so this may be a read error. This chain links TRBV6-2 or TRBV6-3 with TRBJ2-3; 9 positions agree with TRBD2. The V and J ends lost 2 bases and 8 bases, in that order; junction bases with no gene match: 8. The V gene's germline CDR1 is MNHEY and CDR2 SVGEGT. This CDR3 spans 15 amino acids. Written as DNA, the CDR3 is TGTGCCAGCAGTTACCAAGCGGGAGGATCGATTACGCAGTATTTT. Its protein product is CASSYQAGGSITQYF.

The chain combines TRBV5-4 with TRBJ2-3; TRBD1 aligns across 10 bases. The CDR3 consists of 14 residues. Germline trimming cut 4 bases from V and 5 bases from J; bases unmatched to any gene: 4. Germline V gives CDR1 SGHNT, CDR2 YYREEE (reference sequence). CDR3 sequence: CASSPGQGIDTQYF. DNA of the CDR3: TGTGCCAGCAGCCCGGGACAGGGGATAGATACGCAGTATTTT.

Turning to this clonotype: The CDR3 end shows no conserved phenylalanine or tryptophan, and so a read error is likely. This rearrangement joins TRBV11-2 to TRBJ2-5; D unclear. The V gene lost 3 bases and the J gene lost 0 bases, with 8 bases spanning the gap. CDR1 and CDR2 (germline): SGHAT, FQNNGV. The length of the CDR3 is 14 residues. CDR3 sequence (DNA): TGTGCCAGCAGCTTCATTGGTTACCAAGAGACCCAGTACTCC. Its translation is CASSFIGYQETQYS.

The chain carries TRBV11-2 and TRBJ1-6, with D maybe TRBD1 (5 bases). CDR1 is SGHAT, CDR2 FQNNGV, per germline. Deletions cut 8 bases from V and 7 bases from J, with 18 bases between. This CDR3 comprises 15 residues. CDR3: CASGAGDLGNSPLHF. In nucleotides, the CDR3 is TGTGCCAGCGGCGCGGGGGACCTAGGAAATTCACCCCTCCACTTT. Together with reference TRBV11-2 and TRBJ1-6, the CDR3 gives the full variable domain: EAGVAQSPRYKIIEKRQSVAFWCNPISGHATLYWYQQILGQGPKLLIQFQNNGVVDDSQLPKDRFSAERLKGVDSTLKIQPAKLEDSAVYLCASGAGDLGNSPLHFGNGTRLTVT.

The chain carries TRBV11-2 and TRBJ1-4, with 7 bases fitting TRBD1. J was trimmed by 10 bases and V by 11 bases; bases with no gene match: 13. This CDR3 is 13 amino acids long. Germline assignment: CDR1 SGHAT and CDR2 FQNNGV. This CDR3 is CAGSSTGTAKLFF. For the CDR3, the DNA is TGTGCCGGTAGCTCGACAGGGACGGCAAAACTGTTTTTT.

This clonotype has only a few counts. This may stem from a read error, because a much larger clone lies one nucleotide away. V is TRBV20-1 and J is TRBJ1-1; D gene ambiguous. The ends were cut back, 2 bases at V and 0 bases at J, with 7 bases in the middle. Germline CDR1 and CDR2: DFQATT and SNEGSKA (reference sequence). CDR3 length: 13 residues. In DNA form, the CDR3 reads TGCAGTGCTAGATGCACCTTGAACACTGAAGCTTTCTTT. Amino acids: CSARCTLNTEAFF.

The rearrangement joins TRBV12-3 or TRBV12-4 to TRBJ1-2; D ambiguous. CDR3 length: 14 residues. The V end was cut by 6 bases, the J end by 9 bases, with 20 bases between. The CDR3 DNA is TGTGCCAGCAGCTCCGGCCTAGCTAACAATAGCTACACCTTC. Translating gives CASSSGLANNSYTF.

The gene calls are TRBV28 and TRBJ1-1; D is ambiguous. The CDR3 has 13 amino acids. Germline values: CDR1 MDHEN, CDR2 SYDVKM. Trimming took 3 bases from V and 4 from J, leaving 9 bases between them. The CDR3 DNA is TGTGCCAGCAGTTTGGTCCTGGGCACTGAAGCTTTCTTT. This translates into CASSLVLGTEAFF.

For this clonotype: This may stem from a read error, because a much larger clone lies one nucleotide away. CDR3: CASSPAGGKGNTGAFF. CDR3 nucleotides: TGTGCCAGCAGCCCTGCAGGGGGCAAAGGGAACACTGGAGCTTTCTTT. This rearrangement joins TRBV4-2 to TRBJ1-1; TRBD1 agrees at 8 bases. Germline values: CDR1 LGHNA, CDR2 YNFKEQ. The CDR3 spans 16 residues.

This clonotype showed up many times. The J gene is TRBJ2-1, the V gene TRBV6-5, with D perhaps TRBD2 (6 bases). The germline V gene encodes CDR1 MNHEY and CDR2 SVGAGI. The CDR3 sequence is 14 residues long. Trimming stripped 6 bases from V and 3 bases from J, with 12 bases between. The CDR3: CASSPGLGYNEQFF. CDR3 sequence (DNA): TGTGCCAGCAGCCCGGGACTGGGCTACAATGAGCAGTTCTTC.

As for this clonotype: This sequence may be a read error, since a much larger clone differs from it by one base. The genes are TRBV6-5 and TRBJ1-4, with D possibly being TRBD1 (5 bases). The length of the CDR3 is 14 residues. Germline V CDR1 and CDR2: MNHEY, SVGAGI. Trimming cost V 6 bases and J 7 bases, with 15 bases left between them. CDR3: CASSEGTWAEKLFF. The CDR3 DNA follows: TGTGCCAGCAGCGAAGGGACTTGGGCTGAAAAACTGTTTTTT.

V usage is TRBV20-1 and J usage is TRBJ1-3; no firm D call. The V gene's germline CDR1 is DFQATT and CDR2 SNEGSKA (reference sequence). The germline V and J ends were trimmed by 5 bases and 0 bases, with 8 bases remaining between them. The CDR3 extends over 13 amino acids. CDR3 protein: CSAARPSGNTIYF. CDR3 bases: TGCAGTGCTGCGAGACCCTCTGGAAACACCATATATTTT.

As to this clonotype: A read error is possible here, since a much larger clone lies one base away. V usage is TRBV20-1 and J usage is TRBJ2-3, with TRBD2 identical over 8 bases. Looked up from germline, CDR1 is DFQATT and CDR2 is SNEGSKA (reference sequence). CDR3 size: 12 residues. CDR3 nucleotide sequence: TGCAGTGCTAGCGGGGGGGCGGATACGAAGTATTTT. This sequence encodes CSASGGADTKYF.